This T cell receptor beta chain was sequenced in a study of vaccination effects on CD4 cells after COVID-19 (dated 2022 in TCRdb). Background on the whole study: Post-vaccine samples across the study were collected a median of 72 days after the second dose, with a range of 14 to 241. The study compared SARS-CoV-2 spike-specific CD4+ TCR repertoires before and after mRNA vaccination in COVID-19 convalescent patients and infection-naive vaccine recipients. The full study included over 8 COVID-19 convalescent patients and several SARS-CoV-2-naive healthy vaccine recipients. The Oncomine TCR Beta short-read assay on an Illumina iSeq 100 was used to sequence cultures from other donors in the study.

In the case of this clone: The antigen it recognizes is unknown. No base-level quality is on record; no much larger clone is a single base apart.

The ViraFEST assay stimulated PBMC with viral peptide pools and then used TCR sequencing to identify antigen-specific CD4+ T cell clonotypes by expansion. After roughly 11 days of culture, CD4+ T cells were isolated with the EasySep CD4+ T cell isolation kit. Each participant got two doses of an mRNA SARS-CoV-2 vaccine, either BNT162b2 or mRNA-1273. The absence of prior SARS-CoV-2 infection in healthy vaccine recipients was confirmed by negative nucleocapsid antibodies before and after vaccination. A few million PBMC per well were cultured in IMDM with about 5.1% human AB serum, 10 IU/ml IL-2 and gentamicin, plus 10 ug/ml peptides. Half of the culture medium was replaced with fresh IL-2-containing medium on days 3 and 7. Unless noted otherwise, every peptide stimulation condition was cultured in triplicate wells. Using Ficoll-Paque Plus gradient centrifugation, PBMC were separated from whole blood and then either used fresh or cryopreserved at -140C. The overlapping peptide pools covered the spike proteins of SARS-CoV-2 and of the common cold coronaviruses HCoV-NL63, HCoV-OC43 and HCoV-229E. The QIAamp micro DNA kit was used to extract genomic DNA from the cultured CD4+ T cells.

The method was the immunoSEQ multiplex PCR assay. DNA from the cultured, isolated CD4+ T cells was subjected to TCR beta CDR3 sequencing. Under the source paper's analysis protocol: The analysis removed non-productive TCR sequences, trimmed reads to the CDR3 region, and retained only CDR3s that were 7 or more amino acids long. Antigen-specific clonotypes were identified using the MANAFEST web app by comparison of expansion in peptide wells against reference cultures. For clones to be considered positive, expansion at FDR<0.05 versus reference and all other wells, an odds ratio above 5, and a frequency above 0.1% in two replicate wells were required. A clonotype was called cross-reactive if it was significantly expanded both in SARS-CoV-2 spike wells and in at least one common cold coronavirus spike condition. Using the stringdist R package, CDR3 similarity was measured by Levenshtein distance, and unrooted trees were constructed with ape in R 3.6.1. The clones in this table, taken by TCRdb from immuneACCESS, are in-frame only. Not every clone is retained; where verified, under half of the shortfall comes from an unresolved V gene, and the cause of the rest is unknown. V, J and clone size derive from that table, while D and trimming were established from the DNA sequence. Recorded for this sample are 22,000 or so clones; roughly four fifths of them occurred a single time. The top ten constitute over 8% of the sample.

CDR3 length: 13 amino acids, cysteine to phenylalanine. Only CDR3 DNA remains: 39 bases, in frame from the first base. The V end loses 1 base and the J end loses 4 bases, and a stretch of 7 bases separates them. The investigation overall reported the following: Both infection-induced and vaccine-induced clones contracted markedly at late post-vaccination timepoints, which is consistent with waning T cell responses. In healthy vaccine recipients, vaccine-induced clones were almost all SARS-CoV-2 mono-reactive, with only 1 of 255 cross-reactive with common cold coronaviruses. The study was limited by a small number of convalescent patients and lacked early post-infection timepoints.

Recombination linked TRBV12-3 or TRBV12-4 to TRBJ1-2, with the identity of the D gene unclear. This sample comprised CD4+ T cells from PBMCs cultured with HCoV-229E spike peptides, obtained after COVID-19 vaccination. Interpreted using the paper, the cell subset or site label stands for: HCoV-229E spike overlapping peptide pool stimulation. The receptor comes from a human donor who received a COVID-19 vaccine. The CDR3 region reads CASSLEGSYGYTF. The bases are TGTGCCAGCAGTTTAGAGGGTAGCTATGGCTACACCTTC.